The 16 T cell receptor beta chains below all came from one sample that was sequenced in a study of blood T cell repertoires in COVID-19. The repertoire was sequenced with immunoSEQ multiplex PCR; TCRdb's copy has only in-frame clones and lacks some. The sample includes about 36,000 clones, about 77% of them seen just once. Sequenced sample: peripheral blood. Receptors were obtained from a man in his 60s with acute or convalescent COVID-19.

By share of the sample, this clone is medium-sized. The chain uses TRBV5-1 and TRBJ2-1; D uncertain. The CDR3 loop spans 14 amino acids. Germline CDR1 reads SGHRS; CDR2 reads YFSETQ. Trimming shortened V by 1 base and J by 4 bases, and 9 bases separated the two germline ends. The CDR3 DNA is TGCGCCAGCAGCTTGAGTCACGGGTACAATGAGCAGTTCTTC. Translation gives CASSLSHGYNEQFF.

The CDR3 here is CASSKGQGLSSYNEQFF. The CDR3 region has the DNA TGTGCCAGCAGCAAAGGACAGGGCCTTAGCTCCTACAATGAGCAGTTCTTC. The chain carries TRBV5-5 and TRBJ2-1; 8 nucleotides agree with TRBD1. Germline loops: CDR1 SGHKS, CDR2 YYEKEE (reference sequence). With V trimmed by 4 bases and J by 0 bases, 9 bases remained unmatched. The CDR3 length is 17 residues.

V usage is TRBV6-5 and J usage is TRBJ1-5, with D possibly being TRBD1 (5 bases). Germline values: CDR1 MNHEY, CDR2 SVGAGI. Trimming took 4 bases from V and 4 from J, leaving 11 bases between them. The length of the CDR3 is 14 residues. The CDR3 bases are TGTGCCAGCAGTTCGACAGAGCGTAATCAGCCCCAGCATTTT. This encodes CASSSTERNQPQHF.

V usage is TRBV5-1 and J usage is TRBJ2-3, with 9 bases matching TRBD2. The CDR3 contains 22 residues. V lost 1 base to trimming and J lost 4 bases; unmatched junction nucleotides: 25. In germline, CDR1 is SGHRS, CDR2 YFSETQ. CDR3 sequence (DNA): TGCGCCAGCAGCTTGTCAACCTGGGGGCTAGCGGGAACCTTGAGTAACGCAGATACGCAGTATTTT. It yields the protein CASSLSTWGLAGTLSNADTQYF.

Only a few counts were recorded for this clone. The chain couples TRBV5-6 to TRBJ1-2; 9 bases are a match to TRBD1. The junction had 7 bases not matched to a gene; V was cut back by 3 bases and J by 4 bases. Germline CDR1 SGHDT, CDR2 YYEEEE. CDR3 length: 15 amino acids. CDR3 loop: CASSSQGALAYGYTF. The CDR3 DNA sequence: TGTGCCAGCAGCTCACAGGGGGCGCTGGCCTATGGCTACACCTTC.

The chain carries TRBV5-1 and TRBJ1-1; 7 bases map to TRBD1. V lost 4 bases to trimming and J lost 5 bases; unmatched junction nucleotides: 11. The CDR3 has 15 amino acids. Germline assignment: CDR1 SGHRS and CDR2 YFSETQ. The CDR3 here is CASSNATGVLTEAFF. The DNA for the CDR3 is TGCGCCAGCAGCAACGCTACAGGGGTTTTGACTGAAGCTTTCTTT.

The chain recombines TRBV25-1 with TRBJ2-2; perhaps TRBD1 as D (5 bases). The V end was cut by 6 bases, the J end by 10 bases, with 12 bases between. The CDR3 length is 12 residues. Germline values: CDR1 MGHDK, CDR2 SYGVNS. The CDR3 sequence: CASSRGHSELFF. CDR3 in DNA: TGTGCCAGCAGCAGAGGACACTCGGAGCTGTTTTTT.

This chain uses TRBV3-1 (or the pseudogene TRBV3-2) with TRBJ2-2; TRBD1 might be the D (5 bases). The germline CDR1 and CDR2 sequences are LGHDT and YNNKEL (reference sequence). The V end was cut by 1 base, the J end by 6 bases, with 15 bases between. The CDR3 has 16 residues. The chain's CDR3 is CASSQVKGLTAGELFF. CDR3 in DNA: TGTGCCAGCAGCCAAGTTAAGGGGCTGACGGCCGGGGAGCTGTTTTTT.

By share, this clone counts as medium-sized (0.01 to 0.1%). The chain combines TRBV15 with TRBJ2-7; D is uncertain. Germline CDR1 is LNHNV and CDR2 is YYDKDF (reference sequence). Trimming took 0 bases from V and 1 from J, leaving 10 bases between them. CDR3 length equals 15 residues. CDR3 DNA sequence: TGTGCCACCAGCAGAGATTACGGGTCTTCCTACGAGCAGTACTTC. Translating it yields CATSRDYGSSYEQYF. The full variable domain, completed using reference TRBV15 and TRBJ2-7, is DAMVIQNPRYQVTQFGKPVTLSCSQTLNHNVMYWYQQKSSQAPKLLFHYYDKDFNNEADTPDNFQSRRPNTSFCFLDIRSPGLGDTAMYLCATSRDYGSSYEQYFGPGTRLTVT.

This clone appeared once. The J gene is TRBJ2-7, the V gene TRBV28; 9 bases align to TRBD2. The J segment lost 1 base and the V segment lost 5 bases, leaving 6 bases of the junction unmatched. Germline V gene sequence: CDR1 MDHEN, CDR2 SYDVKM. CDR3 size: 15 residues. As DNA, the CDR3 is TGTGCCAGCAGTCCAATTAGCGGGGGTTCCTACGAGCAGTACTTC. This encodes CASSPISGGSYEQYF.

The CDR3 protein is CASQGARGLEQYF. CDR3 nucleotides: TGTGCCAGCCAAGGGGCACGTGGGCTTGAGCAGTACTTC. V usage is TRBV12-3 or TRBV12-4 and J usage is TRBJ2-7; possibly TRBD1 for D (5 bases). The CDR3 length is 13 residues. Trimming removed 8 bases at V and 7 bases at J, with 18 bases between.

This chain connects TRBV19 to TRBJ2-3; the match to TRBD1 covers 9 bases. J gave up 2 bases and V 4 bases, and 4 bases lay outside the gene matches. The CDR3 has 15 amino acids. Germline V gives CDR1 LNHDA, CDR2 SQIVND (reference sequence). The chain's CDR3 is CASSTGQGYTDTQYF. Here the CDR3 DNA reads TGTGCCAGTAGTACCGGACAGGGGTACACAGATACGCAGTATTTT.

The chain recombines TRBV2 with TRBJ2-1; tentatively, D is TRBD2 (6 bases). The CDR3 consists of 14 residues. The germline V gene encodes CDR1 SNHLY and CDR2 FYNNEI. V shed 0 bases and J shed 8 bases, with 11 bases lying between them. The CDR3 nucleotides read TGTGCCAGCAGTGAAGCGCGGAGGGGCGATGAGCAGTTCTTC. The encoded protein is CASSEARRGDEQFF.

The chain recombines TRBV7-9 with TRBJ2-3; TRBD2 matches at 7 bases. Germline CDR1 SEHNR, CDR2 FQNEAQ (reference sequence). V shed 6 bases and J 1 base; nucleotides not matched to a gene: 7. The CDR3 is made up of 15 amino acids. CDR3 in amino acids: CASSPRGGGTDTQYF. CDR3 in DNA: TGTGCCAGCAGTCCTCGGGGAGGGGGCACAGATACGCAGTATTTT.

The chain uses TRBV11-2 and TRBJ2-7, with 14 bases fitting TRBD2. The germline V gene has CDR1 SGHAT and CDR2 FQNNGV. This CDR3 spans 14 amino acids. Trimming took 7 bases from V and 6 from J; bases not matched to a gene: 5. CDR3 region: CASTATSGRGEQYF. CDR3 in DNA: TGTGCCAGCACCGCGACTAGCGGGAGGGGCGAGCAGTACTTC.

The J gene is TRBJ1-1, the V gene TRBV7-9, with a tentative D call TRBD1 (5 bases). Germline V lookup: CDR1 SEHNR, CDR2 FQNEAQ (reference sequence). V lost 2 bases and J 5 bases, leaving 9 bases between the germline ends. The CDR3 contains 13 residues. CDR3 sequence reads: CASSLQGGTEAFF. The CDR3 nucleotides are TGTGCCAGCAGCTTACAGGGTGGTACTGAAGCTTTCTTT.